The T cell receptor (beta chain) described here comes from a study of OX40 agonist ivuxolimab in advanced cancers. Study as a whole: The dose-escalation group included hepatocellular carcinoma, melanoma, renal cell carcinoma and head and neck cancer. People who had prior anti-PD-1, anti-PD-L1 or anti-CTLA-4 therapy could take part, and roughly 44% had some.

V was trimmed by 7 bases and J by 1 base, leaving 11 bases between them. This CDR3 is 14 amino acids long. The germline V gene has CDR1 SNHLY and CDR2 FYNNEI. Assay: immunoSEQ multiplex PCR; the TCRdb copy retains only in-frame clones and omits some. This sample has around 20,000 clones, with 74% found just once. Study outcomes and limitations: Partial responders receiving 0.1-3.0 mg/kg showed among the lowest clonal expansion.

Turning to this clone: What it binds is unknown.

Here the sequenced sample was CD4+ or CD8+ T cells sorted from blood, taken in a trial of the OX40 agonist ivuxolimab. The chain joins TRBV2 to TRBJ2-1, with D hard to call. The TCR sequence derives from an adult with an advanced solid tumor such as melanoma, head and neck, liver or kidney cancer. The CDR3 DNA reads TGTGCCAGCACCGACCCCCGGTCCTACAATGAGCAGTTCTTC. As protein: CASTDPRSYNEQFF.